This TCR beta chain originates from a study of shared clonotypes between healthy human individuals. CDR1 is MNHEY, CDR2 SVGAGI, per germline. The CDR3 has 12 residues. V lost 4 bases and J lost 2, with 0 bases in between. Profiled with immunoSEQ multiplex PCR; TCRdb holds only in-frame clones, not every one. This sample has some 1 million clones, with about 77% found just once. As regards this clone: This may come from a read error, since a much larger clone is one base off.

This chain joins TRBV6-5 and TRBJ1-6; D gene unclear. This receptor was identified in a man between 18 and 29 years old in good health. Sample: memory CD4+ T cells sorted from blood. As for subset: CD45RA-negative fraction. CDR3 residues: CASSSYNSPLHF. The CDR3 DNA reads as TGTGCCAGCAGTTCCTATAATTCACCCCTCCACTTT.